This is a list of T cell receptor beta chains from one sample in a study of T cell repertoires in cytomegalovirus infection. These receptors lack a known antigen. TCRdb reanalysed the reads using MiXCR and keeps one entry per CDR3 protein. The sample lists approximately 990,000 distinct CDR3 sequences, under 40% occurring once. This material consisted of cultured CD8+ T cells from PBMCs, taken from culture after CMV antigen stimulation. These TCRs come from a human donor in good health (CMV status not recorded). Some clones in this sample may be carry-over from other donors' samples. Each CDR3 is given with its conserved first and last residue. Fields, in order: D gene, J gene, clone size, V gene, CDR3 DNA, CDR3 protein. A D gene is named only where the DNA matches it firmly. Not every row has a clone size; where given, it reads once, few, many or a size class.

D: .; J: TRBJ1-4; size: .; V: TRBV7-9; DNA: TGTGCCAGCAGCTCCGATCCCGACCAAACTAATGAAAAACTGTTTTTT; CDR3: CASSSDPDQTNEKLFF
D: .; J: TRBJ1-1; size: few; V: TRBV12-3/TRBV12-4; DNA: TGTGCCAGCACCTCGGGGGGGCTGTGGACTTTCTTT; CDR3: CASTSGGLWTFF
D: .; J: TRBJ2-3; size: .; V: TRBV6-1; DNA: TGTGCCAGCCTCGGGGACGGTCGGGGGAGTACGCAGTATTTT; CDR3: CASLGDGRGSTQYF
D: TRBD1; J: TRBJ1-4; size: .; V: TRBV6-6; DNA: TGTGCCAGCGACCCCGCCCAGGGAGCAGGGGGTTCTAATGAAAAACTGTTTTTT; CDR3: CASDPAQGAGGSNEKLFF
D: TRBD1; J: TRBJ2-7; size: .; V: TRBV2; DNA: TGTGCCAGCTTTTTACTACCCGGGACAGGAGACTCCTACGAGCAGTACTTC; CDR3: CASFLLPGTGDSYEQYF
D: TRBD2; J: TRBJ2-5; size: few; V: TRBV2; DNA: TGTGCCAGCAGTGAAGTATGGCTAGCGGTTAGAACACAAGAGACCCAGTACTTC; CDR3: CASSEVWLAVRTQETQYF
D: TRBD1; J: TRBJ1-5; size: few; V: TRBV2; DNA: TGTGCCAGCAGTGTTTACAGGGGTGGGATAGGCAATCAGCCCCAGCATTTT; CDR3: CASSVYRGGIGNQPQHF
D: .; J: TRBJ2-7; size: once; V: TRBV7-9; DNA: TGTGCCAGCAGCTTAGTCAGAAATCCCTACGAGCAGTACTTC; CDR3: CASSLVRNPYEQYF
D: TRBD1; J: TRBJ2-1; size: .; V: TRBV10-1; DNA: TGCGCCAGCAGTGAAGGAGGGACAGGGGCCATCAACTACAATGAGCAGTTCTTC; CDR3: CASSEGGTGAINYNEQFF
D: .; J: TRBJ1-6; size: .; V: TRBV6-2/TRBV6-3; DNA: TGTGCCAGCAGTTTCGGGGAAACCCTCCACTTT; CDR3: CASSFGETLHF
D: TRBD2; J: TRBJ2-1; size: .; V: TRBV19; DNA: TGTGCCATTGGACTAGCGGGCGGGACCTCCTACAATGAGCAGTTCTTC; CDR3: CAIGLAGGTSYNEQFF
D: TRBD1; J: TRBJ2-4; size: few; V: TRBV19; DNA: TGTGCCAGTAGTACCACCGGACAGGGGGCGGCCAAAAACATTCAGTACTTC; CDR3: CASSTTGQGAAKNIQYF
D: .; J: TRBJ1-1; size: .; V: TRBV4-1; DNA: TGCGCCAGCAGCCAAGAAGACAGATTGAACACTGAAGCTTTCTTT; CDR3: CASSQEDRLNTEAFF
D: .; J: TRBJ2-5; size: .; V: TRBV29-1; DNA: TGCAGCGTTGAAGCCCGCAGGGGAATTTTTCAAGAGACCCAGTACTTC; CDR3: CSVEARRGIFQETQYF
D: .; J: TRBJ2-2; size: .; V: TRBV4-1; DNA: TGCGCCAGCAGCCAAGATGAGTACATCGGGGAGCTGTTTTTT; CDR3: CASSQDEYIGELFF
D: .; J: TRBJ2-6; size: .; V: TRBV7-9; DNA: TGTGCCAGCAGCTTTGCGGGGGAGAGGGGGCAGAGGGCCAACGTCCTGACTTTC; CDR3: CASSFAGERGQRANVLTF
D: .; J: TRBJ1-2; size: few; V: TRBV6-1; DNA: TGTGCCAGCAGTGAAGAACACAATTTCAGGGATGGCTACACCTTC; CDR3: CASSEEHNFRDGYTF
D: .; J: TRBJ2-3; size: .; V: TRBV7-9; DNA: TGTGCCAGCAGCTTAGGTGCATTAGATACGCAGTATTTT; CDR3: CASSLGALDTQYF
D: .; J: TRBJ1-1; size: many; V: TRBV7-8; DNA: TGTGCCAGCAGCCCGCAGACGGAGGCTTTCTTT; CDR3: CASSPQTEAFF
D: .; J: TRBJ1-1; size: .; V: TRBV6-1; DNA: TGTGCCAGCAGTGAAGGAACACAGGAAGCTTTCTTT; CDR3: CASSEGTQEAFF
D: .; J: TRBJ2-7; size: few; V: TRBV27; DNA: TGTGCCAGCAGTCCCGCCGGGACAACCTACGAGCAGTACTTC; CDR3: CASSPAGTTYEQYF
D: .; J: TRBJ2-7; size: many; V: TRBV7-9; DNA: TGTGCCAGCAGAAGGGGACCCAACGAGCAGTACTTC; CDR3: CASRRGPNEQYF
D: .; J: TRBJ2-1; size: many; V: TRBV12-3/TRBV12-4; DNA: TGTGCCAGCACGTCGACAAGCTCCTACAATGAGCAGTTCTTC; CDR3: CASTSTSSYNEQFF
D: .; J: TRBJ1-6; size: .; V: TRBV7-6; DNA: TGTGCCAGCAGCTTGTCGGGGGGCGGTTCACCCCTCCACTTT; CDR3: CASSLSGGGSPLHF
D: .; J: TRBJ2-1; size: .; V: TRBV6-2/TRBV6-3; DNA: TGTGCCAGTAGTCACCCTAAGGACGGAGGTAATGAGGATGAGCAGTTCTTC; CDR3: CASSHPKDGGNEDEQFF
D: .; J: TRBJ1-5; size: .; V: TRBV20-1; DNA: TGCAGTGCCCTCCCGGGACGGAATAGCAATCAGCCCCAGCATTTT; CDR3: CSALPGRNSNQPQHF
D: TRBD1; J: TRBJ2-5; size: .; V: TRBV2; DNA: TGTGCCAGCAGAGGGGATCGGGGACAGCTTAAGAGTACCCAGTACTTC; CDR3: CASRGDRGQLKSTQYF
D: TRBD1; J: TRBJ2-1; size: .; V: TRBV6-1; DNA: TGTGCCAGCATTAGTACAGGGGTAAATGAGCAGTTCTTC; CDR3: CASISTGVNEQFF
D: TRBD1; J: TRBJ1-5; size: few; V: TRBV7-9; DNA: TGTGCCAGCAGCGTCCAGGGGGCTCGGCAGCCCCAGCATTTT; CDR3: CASSVQGARQPQHF
D: TRBD2; J: TRBJ2-6; size: .; V: TRBV7-9; DNA: TGTGCCAGCAGCTTTCCGGGACTAGCGCCGTCTGGGGCCAACGTCCTGACTTTC; CDR3: CASSFPGLAPSGANVLTF
D: .; J: TRBJ2-4; size: few; V: TRBV10-3; DNA: TGTGCCATCAGTGTGACTCAGGGGGCCAAAAACATTCAGTACTTC; CDR3: CAISVTQGAKNIQYF
D: TRBD2; J: TRBJ2-1; size: .; V: TRBV28; DNA: TGTGCCAGCAGTTTAGCTAGCGGGGGGTTCCTCTCCTACAATGAGCAGTTCTTC; CDR3: CASSLASGGFLSYNEQFF